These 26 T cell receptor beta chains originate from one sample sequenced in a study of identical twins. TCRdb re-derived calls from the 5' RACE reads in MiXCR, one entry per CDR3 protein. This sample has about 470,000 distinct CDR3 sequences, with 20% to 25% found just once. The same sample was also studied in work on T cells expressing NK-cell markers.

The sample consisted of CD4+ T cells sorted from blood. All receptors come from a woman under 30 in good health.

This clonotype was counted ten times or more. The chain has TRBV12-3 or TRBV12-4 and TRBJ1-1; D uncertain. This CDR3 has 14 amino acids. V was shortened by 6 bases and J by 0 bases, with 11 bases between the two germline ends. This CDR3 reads CASRPQLMNTEAFF. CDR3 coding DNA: TGTGCCAGCAGACCCCAGCTTATGAACACTGAAGCTTTCTTT.

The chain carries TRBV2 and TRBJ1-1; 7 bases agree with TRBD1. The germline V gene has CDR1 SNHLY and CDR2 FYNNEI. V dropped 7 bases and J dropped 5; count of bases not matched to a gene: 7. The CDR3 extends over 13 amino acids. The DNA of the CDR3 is TGTGCCAGCAAGGTCAGGGGGGAAACTGAAGCTTTCTTT. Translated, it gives CASKVRGETEAFF. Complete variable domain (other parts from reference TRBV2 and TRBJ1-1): EPEVTQTPSHQVTQMGQEVILRCVPISNHLYFYWYRQILGQKVEFLVSFYNNEISEKSEIFDDQFSVERPDGSNFTLKIRSTKLEDSAMYFCASKVRGETEAFFGQGTRLTVV.

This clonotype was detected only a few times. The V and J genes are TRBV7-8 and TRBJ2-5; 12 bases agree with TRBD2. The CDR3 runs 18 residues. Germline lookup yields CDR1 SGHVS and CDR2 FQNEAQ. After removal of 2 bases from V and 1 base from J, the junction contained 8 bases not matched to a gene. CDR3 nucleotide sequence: TGTGCCAGCAGCTTACCGTTCCTAGCGGGAGGGATCCAAGAGACCCAGTACTTC. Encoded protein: CASSLPFLAGGIQETQYF. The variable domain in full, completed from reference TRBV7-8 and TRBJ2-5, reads GAGVSQSPRYKVAKRGQDVALRCDPISGHVSLFWYQQALGQGPEFLTYFQNEAQLDKSGLPSDRFFAERPEGSVSTLKIQRTQQEDSAVYLCASSLPFLAGGIQETQYFGPGTRLLVL.

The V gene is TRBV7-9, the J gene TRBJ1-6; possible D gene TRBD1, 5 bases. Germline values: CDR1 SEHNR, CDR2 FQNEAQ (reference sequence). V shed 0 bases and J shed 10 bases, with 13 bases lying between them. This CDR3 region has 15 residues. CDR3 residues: CASSLAPQGGSPLHF. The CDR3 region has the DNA TGTGCCAGCAGCTTAGCGCCCCAGGGTGGCTCACCCCTCCACTTT.

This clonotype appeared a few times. Written as DNA, the CDR3 is TGTGCCAGCAGTTTAATATCGAGTGAGCGGTCCTTGAATGAGCAGTTCTTC. The encoded protein is CASSLISSERSLNEQFF. V is TRBV12-3 or TRBV12-4 and J is TRBJ2-1; weak D call: TRBD2 (5 bases). The CDR3 runs to 17 residues. V lost 2 bases to trimming and J lost 7 bases, with 21 bases between them.

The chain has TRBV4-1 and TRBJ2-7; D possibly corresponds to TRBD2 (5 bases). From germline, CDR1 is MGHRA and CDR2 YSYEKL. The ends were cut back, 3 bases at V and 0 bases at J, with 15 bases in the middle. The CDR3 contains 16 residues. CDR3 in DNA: TGCGCCAGCAGCCAGGACTCAGGTGCGGTCTCCTACGAGCAGTACTTC. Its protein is CASSQDSGAVSYEQYF.

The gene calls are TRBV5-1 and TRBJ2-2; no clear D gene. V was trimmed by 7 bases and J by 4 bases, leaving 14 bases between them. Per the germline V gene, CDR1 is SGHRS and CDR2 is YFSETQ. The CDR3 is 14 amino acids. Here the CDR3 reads CASYKSGSTGELFF. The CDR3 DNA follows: TGCGCCAGCTATAAATCAGGCAGCACCGGGGAGCTGTTTTTT.

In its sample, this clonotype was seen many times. The CDR3 DNA follows: TGCAGCGTTGAAGACCCCACCGTCAGGGTCTATGGCTACACCTTC. Protein sequence: CSVEDPTVRVYGYTF. This rearrangement joins TRBV29-1 to TRBJ1-2, with a tentative D call TRBD1 (5 bases). CDR1 is SQVTM and CDR2 is ANQGSEA in the germline V gene. Trimming left V 0 bases short and J 4 bases short, with 15 bases between. This CDR3 is built from 15 residues.

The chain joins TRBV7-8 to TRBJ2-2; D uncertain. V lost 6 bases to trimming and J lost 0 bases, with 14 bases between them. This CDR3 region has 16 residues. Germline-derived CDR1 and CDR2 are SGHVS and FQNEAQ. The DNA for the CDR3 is TGTGCCAGCAGTATGCGAGACAACGCGAACACCGGGGAGCTGTTTTTT. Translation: CASSMRDNANTGELFF.

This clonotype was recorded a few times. In DNA, the CDR3 is TGCGCCAGCAGACTTGATTTGCGATACGAGCAGTACTTC. Amino acids: CASRLDLRYEQYF. The chain recombines TRBV5-1 with TRBJ2-7; D is unclear. V lost 5 bases, J lost 4 bases, and 13 bases lay in between. The CDR3 has 13 amino acids. Looked up from germline, CDR1 is SGHRS and CDR2 is YFSETQ.

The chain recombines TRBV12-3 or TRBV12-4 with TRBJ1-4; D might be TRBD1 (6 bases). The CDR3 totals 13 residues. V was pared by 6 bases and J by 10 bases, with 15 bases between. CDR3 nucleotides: TGTGCCAGCAGACAAATACAGGGATCAAAACTGTTTTTT. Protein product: CASRQIQGSKLFF.

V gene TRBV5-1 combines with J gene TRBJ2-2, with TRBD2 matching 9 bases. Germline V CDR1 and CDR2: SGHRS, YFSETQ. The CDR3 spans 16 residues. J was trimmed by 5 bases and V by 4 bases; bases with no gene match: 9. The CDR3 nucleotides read TGCGCCAGCAGCGCCTTAGCGGGAGCGGGAACCGGGGAGCTGTTTTTT. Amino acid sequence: CASSALAGAGTGELFF.

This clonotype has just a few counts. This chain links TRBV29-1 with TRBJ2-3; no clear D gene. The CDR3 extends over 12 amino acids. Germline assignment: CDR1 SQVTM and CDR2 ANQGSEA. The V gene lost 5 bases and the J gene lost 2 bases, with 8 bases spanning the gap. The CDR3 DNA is TGCAGCGTTAATCCAGTCACAGATACGCAGTATTTT. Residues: CSVNPVTDTQYF.

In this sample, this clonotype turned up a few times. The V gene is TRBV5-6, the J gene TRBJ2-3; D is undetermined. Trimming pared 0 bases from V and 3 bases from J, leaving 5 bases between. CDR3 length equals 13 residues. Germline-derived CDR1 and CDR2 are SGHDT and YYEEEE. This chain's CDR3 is CASSLVRTDTQYF. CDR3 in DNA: TGTGCCAGCAGCTTGGTGAGAACAGATACGCAGTATTTT.

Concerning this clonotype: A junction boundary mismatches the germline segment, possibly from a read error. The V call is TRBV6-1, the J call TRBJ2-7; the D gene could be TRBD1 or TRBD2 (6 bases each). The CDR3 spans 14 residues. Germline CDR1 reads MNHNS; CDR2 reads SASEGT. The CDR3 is CASSSAPHWGAKGF. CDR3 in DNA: TGTGCCAGCAGTAGCGCCCCCCATTGGGGGGCCAAAGGCTTC.

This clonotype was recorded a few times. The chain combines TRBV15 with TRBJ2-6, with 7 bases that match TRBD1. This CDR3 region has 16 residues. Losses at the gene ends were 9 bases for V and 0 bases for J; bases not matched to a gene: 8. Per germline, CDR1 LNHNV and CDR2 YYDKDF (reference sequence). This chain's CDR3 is CATRGHTSSGANVLTF. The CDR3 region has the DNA TGTGCCACAAGGGGGCATACTAGCTCTGGGGCCAACGTCCTGACTTTC.

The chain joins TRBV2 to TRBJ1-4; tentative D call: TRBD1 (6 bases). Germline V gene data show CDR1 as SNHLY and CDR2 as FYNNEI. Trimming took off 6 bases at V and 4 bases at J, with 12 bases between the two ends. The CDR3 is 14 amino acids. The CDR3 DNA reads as TGTGCCAGCAGAGCGACAGGCGTTAATGAAAAACTGTTTTTT. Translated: CASRATGVNEKLFF.

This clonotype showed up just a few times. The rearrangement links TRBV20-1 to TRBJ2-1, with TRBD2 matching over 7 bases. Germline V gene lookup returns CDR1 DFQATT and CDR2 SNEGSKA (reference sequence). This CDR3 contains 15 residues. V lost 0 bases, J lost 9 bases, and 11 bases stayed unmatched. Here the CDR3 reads CSARDGASGMGEQFF. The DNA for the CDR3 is TGCAGTGCTAGAGATGGGGCTAGCGGCATGGGTGAGCAGTTCTTC.

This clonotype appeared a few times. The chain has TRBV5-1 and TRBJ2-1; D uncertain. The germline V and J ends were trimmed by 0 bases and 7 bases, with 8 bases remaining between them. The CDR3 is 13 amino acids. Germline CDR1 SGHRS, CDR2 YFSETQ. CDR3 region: CASSLVGANEQFF. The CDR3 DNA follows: TGCGCCAGCAGCTTGGTCGGAGCGAATGAGCAGTTCTTC.

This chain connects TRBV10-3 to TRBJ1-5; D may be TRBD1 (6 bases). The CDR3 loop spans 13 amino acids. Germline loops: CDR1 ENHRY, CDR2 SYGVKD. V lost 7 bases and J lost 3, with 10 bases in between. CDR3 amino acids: CAIKAGVNQPQHF. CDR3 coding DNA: TGTGCCATCAAGGCAGGGGTCAATCAGCCCCAGCATTTT.

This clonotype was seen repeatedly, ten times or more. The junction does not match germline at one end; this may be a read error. The CDR3 DNA is TGTGCTAGCAGCTGGGCGGAAGGCGGTTATGAGCAGTTCTTC. Amino acid sequence: CASSWAEGGYEQFF. The chain has TRBV7-7 and TRBJ2-1, with unresolved D. The germline gives CDR1 SSHAT, CDR2 FNYEAQ (reference sequence). CDR3 length equals 14 residues.

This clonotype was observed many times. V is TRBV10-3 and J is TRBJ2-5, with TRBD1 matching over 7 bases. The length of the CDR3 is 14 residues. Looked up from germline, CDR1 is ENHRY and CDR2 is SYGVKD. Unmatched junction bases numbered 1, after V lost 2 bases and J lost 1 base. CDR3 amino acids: CAISERTGQETQYF. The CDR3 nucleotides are TGTGCCATCAGTGAGAGGACAGGCCAAGAGACCCAGTACTTC.

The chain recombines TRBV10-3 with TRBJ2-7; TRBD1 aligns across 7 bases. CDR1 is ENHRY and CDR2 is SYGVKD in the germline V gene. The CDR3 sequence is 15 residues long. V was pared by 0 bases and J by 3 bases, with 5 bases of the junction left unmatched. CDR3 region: CAISESWRQGYEQYF. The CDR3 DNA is TGTGCCATCAGTGAGTCTTGGCGACAGGGCTACGAGCAGTACTTC.

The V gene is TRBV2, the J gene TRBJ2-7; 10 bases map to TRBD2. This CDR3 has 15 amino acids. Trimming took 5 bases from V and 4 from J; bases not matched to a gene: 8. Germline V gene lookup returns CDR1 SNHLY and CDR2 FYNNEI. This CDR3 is CASSISGRTPYEQYF. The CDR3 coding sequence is TGTGCCAGCAGTATTAGCGGGAGGACTCCATACGAGCAGTACTTC.

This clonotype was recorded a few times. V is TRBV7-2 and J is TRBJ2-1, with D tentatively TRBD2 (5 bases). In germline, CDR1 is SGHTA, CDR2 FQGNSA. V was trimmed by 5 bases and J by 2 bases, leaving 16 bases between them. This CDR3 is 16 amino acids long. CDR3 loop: CASSPPPGLPYNEQFF. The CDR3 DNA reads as TGTGCCAGCAGCCCACCCCCCGGACTCCCCTACAATGAGCAGTTCTTC.

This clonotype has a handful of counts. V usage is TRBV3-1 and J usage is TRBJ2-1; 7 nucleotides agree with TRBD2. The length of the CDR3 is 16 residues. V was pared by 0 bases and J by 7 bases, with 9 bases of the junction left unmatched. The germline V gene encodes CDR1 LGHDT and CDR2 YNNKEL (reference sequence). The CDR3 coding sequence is TGTGCCAGCAGCCAAGATACGCCGGGAGGAAGGAATGAGCAGTTCTTC. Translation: CASSQDTPGGRNEQFF.